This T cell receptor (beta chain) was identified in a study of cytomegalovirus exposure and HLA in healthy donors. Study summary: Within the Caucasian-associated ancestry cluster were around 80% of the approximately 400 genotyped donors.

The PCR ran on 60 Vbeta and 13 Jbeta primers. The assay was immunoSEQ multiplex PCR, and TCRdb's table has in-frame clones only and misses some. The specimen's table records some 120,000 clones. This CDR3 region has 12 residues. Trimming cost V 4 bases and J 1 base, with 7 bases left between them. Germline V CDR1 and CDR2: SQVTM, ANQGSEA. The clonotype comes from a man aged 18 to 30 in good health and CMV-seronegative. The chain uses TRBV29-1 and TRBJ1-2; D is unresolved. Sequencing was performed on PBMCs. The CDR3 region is CSVGGDNYGYTF. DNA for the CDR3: TGCAGCGTTGGCGGTGATAACTATGGCTACACCTTC.